One TCR beta chain is described in this entry. Its antigen is not known. Each CDR3 protein is one row after TCRdb ran MiXCR on the reads. The table shows 140,000 to 150,000 distinct CDR3 sequences, with around 30% occurring only once. With 0 bases clipped from V and 3 bases from J, the junction kept 5 bases outside the gene matches. Germline CDR1 reads MNHEY; CDR2 reads SVGEGT. The CDR3 length is 16 residues. The data originate from a study of T cell repertoires in cytomegalovirus infection. This TCR derives from a human donor in good health (CMV status not recorded). Some clones in this sample may be carry-over from other donors' samples. The V and J genes are TRBV6-2 or TRBV6-3 and TRBJ2-1; TRBD2 aligns across 7 bases. Sequencing used CD8+ T cells from cultured PBMCs, obtained from culture after CMV antigen stimulation. This chain's CDR3 is CASSYSGAGVYNEQFF. The DNA for the CDR3 is TGTGCCAGCAGTTACTCTGGGGCGGGGGTCTACAATGAGCAGTTCTTC.